This T cell receptor beta chain was identified in a study of OX40 agonist ivuxolimab in advanced cancers. Study information: An agonistic human IgG2 monoclonal antibody against OX40 (CD134) was given.

The germline gives CDR1 SGDLS, CDR2 YYNGEE. The J segment lost 4 bases and the V segment lost 2 bases, leaving 3 bases of the junction unmatched. The CDR3 has 15 amino acids. Patients with autoimmune history or systemic immunosuppression were excluded. Sequencing used immunoSEQ multiplex PCR; TCRdb keeps in-frame clones, though not all of them. The table records around 50,000 clones, 89% of them present only once. The V gene is TRBV9, the J gene TRBJ2-1, with 10 nucleotides matching TRBD2. The receptor was isolated from an adult with an advanced solid tumor such as melanoma, head and neck, liver or kidney cancer. Specimen: CD4+ or CD8+ T cells sorted from blood, collected in a trial of the OX40 agonist ivuxolimab. CDR3 sequence (DNA): TGTGCCAGCAGCGTTCGGACTAGCGGTTACAATGAGCAGTTCTTC. Translation gives CASSVRTSGYNEQFF.